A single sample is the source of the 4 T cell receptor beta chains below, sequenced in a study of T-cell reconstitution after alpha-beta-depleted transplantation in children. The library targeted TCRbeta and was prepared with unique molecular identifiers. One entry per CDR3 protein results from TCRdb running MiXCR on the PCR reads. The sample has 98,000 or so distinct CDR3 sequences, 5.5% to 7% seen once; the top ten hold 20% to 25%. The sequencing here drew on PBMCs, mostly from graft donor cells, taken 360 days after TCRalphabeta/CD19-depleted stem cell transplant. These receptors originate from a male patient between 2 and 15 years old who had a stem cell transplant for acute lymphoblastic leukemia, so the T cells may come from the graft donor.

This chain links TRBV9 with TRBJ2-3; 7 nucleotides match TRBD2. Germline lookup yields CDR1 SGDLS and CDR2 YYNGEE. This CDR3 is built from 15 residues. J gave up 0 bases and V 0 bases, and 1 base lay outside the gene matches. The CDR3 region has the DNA TGTGCCAGCAGCGTAGGGGACTACAGCACAGATACGCAGTATTTT. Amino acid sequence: CASSVGDYSTDTQYF.

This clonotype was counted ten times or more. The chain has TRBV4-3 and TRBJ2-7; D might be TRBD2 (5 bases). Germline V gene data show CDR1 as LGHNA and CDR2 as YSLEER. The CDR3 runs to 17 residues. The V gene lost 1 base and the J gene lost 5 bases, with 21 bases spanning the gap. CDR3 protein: CASSQAAQDWVRHEQYF. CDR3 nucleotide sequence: TGCGCCAGCAGCCAAGCAGCCCAGGACTGGGTGAGGCACGAGCAGTACTTC.

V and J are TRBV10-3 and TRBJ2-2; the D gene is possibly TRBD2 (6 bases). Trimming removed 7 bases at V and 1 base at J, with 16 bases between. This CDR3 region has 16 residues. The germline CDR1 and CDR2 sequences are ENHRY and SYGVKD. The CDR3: CAITPSGSENTGELFF. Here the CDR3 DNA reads TGTGCCATCACCCCCTCCGGGAGCGAGAACACCGGGGAGCTGTTTTTT.

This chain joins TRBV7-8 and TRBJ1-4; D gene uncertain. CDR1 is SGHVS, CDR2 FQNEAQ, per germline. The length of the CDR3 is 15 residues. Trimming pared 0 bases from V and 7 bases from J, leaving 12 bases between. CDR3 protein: CASSLASPWGEKLFF. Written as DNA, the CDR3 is TGTGCCAGCAGCTTAGCCAGCCCATGGGGTGAAAAACTGTTTTTT.